The sequence of this T cell receptor beta chain was determined in a study of T cells in Graves' hyperthyroidism and ophthalmopathy. Study overall: Before any treatment, at initial diagnosis, peripheral blood was collected.

Amplified regions were TCR beta CDR3 sequences from RNA transcripts. Initially, a first-round RT-PCR of the TCR CDR3 employed the HTBI primer set. Via MiXCR, TCRdb re-called the multiplex PCR reads, giving one row per CDR3 protein. The profile shows about 840,000 distinct CDR3 sequences, 35% to 40% of them singletons. This CDR3 is 13 amino acids long. CDR1 SEHNR and CDR2 FQNEAQ come from the germline V gene (reference sequence). Trimming took 5 bases from V and 2 from J, leaving 9 bases between them. PBMCs were obtained from 10 ml fresh peripheral blood. What was sequenced was blood. The V gene is TRBV7-9, the J gene TRBJ2-5; the D is unclear. This sequence was found in a man younger than 30 with Graves' hyperthyroidism. CDR3 in amino acids: CASSPQTQETQYF. Written as DNA, the CDR3 is TGTGCCAGCAGCCCCCAAACTCAAGAGACCCAGTACTTC.